This T cell receptor beta chain was observed in a study of spatial heterogeneity in lung cancer. Trimming removed 1 base at V and 2 bases at J, with 8 bases between. CDR1 is SGHAT, CDR2 FQNNGV, per germline. The CDR3 sequence is 14 residues long. TCRdb re-called the 5' RACE reads with MiXCR, one entry per CDR3 protein. Of 39,000 or so distinct CDR3 sequences in the sample, roughly 7.4% were seen once. Time point: sample taken at primary tumor resection. The cohort: over 65 early-stage, untreated non-small cell lung cancer patients. V and J are TRBV11-2 and TRBJ1-2; D not resolved. This receptor was taken from a male donor with early-stage non-small cell lung cancer. The sample consisted of PBMCs, taken at surgery. The CDR3 coding sequence is TGTGCCAGCAGCTTAGTCGCAGTAAACTATGGCTACACCTTC. Translation: CASSLVAVNYGYTF.